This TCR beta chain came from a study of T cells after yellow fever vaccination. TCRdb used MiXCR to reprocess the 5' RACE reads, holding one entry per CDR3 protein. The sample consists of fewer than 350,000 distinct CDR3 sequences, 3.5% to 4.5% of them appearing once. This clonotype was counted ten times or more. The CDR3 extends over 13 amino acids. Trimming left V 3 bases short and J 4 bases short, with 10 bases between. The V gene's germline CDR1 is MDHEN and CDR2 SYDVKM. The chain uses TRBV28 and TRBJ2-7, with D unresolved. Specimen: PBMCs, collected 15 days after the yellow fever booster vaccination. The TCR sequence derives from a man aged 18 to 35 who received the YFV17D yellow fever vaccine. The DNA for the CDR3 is TGTGCCAGCAGTTTTCATGGACGGTACGAGCAGTACGTC. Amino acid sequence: CASSFHGRYEQYV.